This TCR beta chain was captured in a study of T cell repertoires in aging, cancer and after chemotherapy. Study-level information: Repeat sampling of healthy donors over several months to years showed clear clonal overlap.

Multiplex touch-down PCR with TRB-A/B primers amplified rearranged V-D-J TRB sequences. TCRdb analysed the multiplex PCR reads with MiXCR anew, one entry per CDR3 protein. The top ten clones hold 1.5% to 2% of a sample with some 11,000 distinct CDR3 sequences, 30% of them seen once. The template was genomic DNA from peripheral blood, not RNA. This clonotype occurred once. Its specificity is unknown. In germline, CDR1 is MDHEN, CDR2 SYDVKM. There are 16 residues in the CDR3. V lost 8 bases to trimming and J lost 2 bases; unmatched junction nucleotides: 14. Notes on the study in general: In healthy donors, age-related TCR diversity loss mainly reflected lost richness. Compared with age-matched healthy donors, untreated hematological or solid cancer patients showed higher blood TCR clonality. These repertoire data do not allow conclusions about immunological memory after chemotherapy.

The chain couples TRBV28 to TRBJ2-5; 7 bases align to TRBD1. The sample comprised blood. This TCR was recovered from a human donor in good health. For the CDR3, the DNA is TGTGCCAGCGGAAGTGAAACAGGGGCGGCACAAGAGACCCAGTACTTC. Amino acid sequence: CASGSETGAAQETQYF.